The 12 T cell receptor beta chains in this list originate from one sample, sequenced in a study of blood T cell repertoires in COVID-19. Here immunoSEQ multiplex PCR was the method, and the copy in TCRdb shows in-frame clones only, minus some. The repertoire holds about 160,000 clones, 90% seen once, with over 15% in the top ten. Sequenced: peripheral blood. These receptor sequences come from a man between 60 and 70 years old with active or convalescent COVID-19.

The J gene is TRBJ2-1, the V gene TRBV3-1 (or the pseudogene TRBV3-2); TRBD2 might be the D (6 bases). V lost 3 bases and J lost 4, with 7 bases in between. The CDR3 is 13 residues long. Germline loops: CDR1 LGHDT, CDR2 YNNKEL (reference sequence). In DNA form, the CDR3 reads TGTGCCAGCAGCCACGGGACTTACAATGAGCAGTTCTTC. Translating gives CASSHGTYNEQFF.

This clone appeared once. The genes are TRBV7-8 and TRBJ1-1, with D possibly TRBD1 on 5 matching bases. Trimming shortened V by 2 bases and J by 5 bases, and 21 bases separated the two germline ends. The CDR3 contains 17 residues. CDR1 and CDR2 (germline): SGHVS, FQNEAQ. The CDR3 nucleotides are TGTGCCAGCAGCTTATCGTCCGTCGCAGGAAGGGGAACTGAAGCTTTCTTT. Amino acids: CASSLSSVAGRGTEAFF.

J is TRBJ2-1 and V is TRBV5-8, with D hard to call. The germline V gene encodes CDR1 SGHTS and CDR2 YDEGEE. The germline V and J ends were trimmed by 1 base and 10 bases, with 9 bases remaining between them. The CDR3 has 12 amino acids. CDR3 DNA: TGTGCCAGCAGCTTGCTACGCACGGAGCAGTTCTTC. Residues: CASSLLRTEQFF. Using reference TRBV5-8 and TRBJ2-1 for the parts outside the CDR3, the full variable domain is EAGVTQSPTHLIKTRGQQATLRCSPISGHTSVYWYQQALGLGLQFLLWYDEGEERNRGNFPPRFSGRQFPNYSSELNVNALELEDSALYLCASSLLRTEQFFGPGTRLTVL.

This chain connects TRBV5-1 to TRBJ1-2; possible D gene TRBD1, 6 bases. The germline V and J ends were trimmed by 4 bases and 8 bases, with 15 bases remaining between them. Germline CDR1 is SGHRS and CDR2 is YFSETQ. The CDR3 spans 13 residues. The CDR3 DNA follows: TGCGCCAGCAGCCCACAGGGTCTTAGGGGCTACACCTTC. It yields the protein CASSPQGLRGYTF.

This sequence joins TRBV6-5 and TRBJ2-3; 8 positions agree with TRBD2. Germline V gives CDR1 MNHEY, CDR2 SVGAGI. J gave up 8 bases and V 6 bases, and 7 bases lay outside the gene matches. The CDR3 contains 13 residues. DNA for the CDR3: TGTGCCAGCAGACTAGCCGGGGGGGGTACGCAGTATTTT. Protein sequence: CASRLAGGGTQYF.

This clone was seen once. The chain uses TRBV4-1 and TRBJ2-2, with 12 positions matching TRBD2. Germline V CDR1 and CDR2: MGHRA, YSYEKL. The CDR3 consists of 18 residues. V lost 5 bases to trimming and J lost 5 bases; unmatched junction nucleotides: 12. The CDR3 DNA reads as TGCGCCAGCAGCAAGGCGGCTAGCGGGGGGGCAAGGACCGGGGAGCTGTTTTTT. Protein sequence: CASSKAASGGARTGELFF.

This clone was detected only a few times. V usage is TRBV13 and J usage is TRBJ2-2, with D tentatively TRBD2 (5 bases). The CDR3 length is 15 residues. Trimming shortened V by 5 bases and J by 6 bases, and 16 bases separated the two germline ends. The V gene's germline CDR1 is PRHDT and CDR2 FYEKMQ (reference sequence). CDR3 in amino acids: CASSLPQSGPGELFF. CDR3 DNA: TGTGCCAGCAGCCTCCCCCAAAGCGGACCCGGGGAGCTGTTTTTT.

This chain links TRBV10-2 with TRBJ2-5; 8 nucleotides match TRBD1. Germline V gene sequence: CDR1 WSHSY, CDR2 SAAADI. Trimming at V came to 7 bases and at J to 5 bases, leaving 9 bases not matched to a gene. The CDR3 covers 14 residues. The DNA of the CDR3 is TGCGCCAGCAAGGCCCCAGGGGGCCGGGAGACCCAGTACTTC. Protein: CASKAPGGRETQYF.

A single count supports this clone. The chain has TRBV21-1 and TRBJ2-3; TRBD1, the table's D call, lacks a check against the DNA. TRBV21-1 is deemed a pseudogene. The CDR3 is made up of 16 amino acids. CDR3 amino acids: CASSKVPRGGTDTQYF. In DNA, the CDR3 is TGTGCCAGCAGCAAAGTCCCCAGGGGCGGGACAGATACGCAGTATTTT.

This chain joins TRBV9 and TRBJ1-2; possibly TRBD1 for D (6 bases). Trimming removed 1 base at V and 4 bases at J, with 11 bases between. The CDR3 runs 14 residues. CDR1 SGDLS and CDR2 YYNGEE come from the germline V gene. The CDR3 spells CASSVTLDSYGYTF. CDR3 nucleotides: TGTGCCAGCAGCGTAACACTGGACAGCTATGGCTACACCTTC.

This chain connects TRBV6-5 to TRBJ1-2; TRBD1 matches 10 bases. V lost 7 bases to trimming and J lost 5 bases; unmatched junction nucleotides: 10. Germline assignment: CDR1 MNHEY and CDR2 SVGAGI. The CDR3 length is 15 residues. DNA for the CDR3: TGTGCCAGCATTCCTAGACAGGGGGCATTTTATGGCTACACCTTC. This codes for CASIPRQGAFYGYTF.

The CDR3 bases are TGTGCCAGCAGCTTAGTTGTTAGCGGGAGTTTTAATGAGCAGTTCTTC. Translated: CASSLVVSGSFNEQFF. The chain recombines TRBV11-2 with TRBJ2-1; TRBD2 matches 9 bases. V lost 1 base and J lost 7; bases outside the gene matches: 8. Germline lookup yields CDR1 SGHAT and CDR2 FQNNGV. The CDR3 contains 16 residues.